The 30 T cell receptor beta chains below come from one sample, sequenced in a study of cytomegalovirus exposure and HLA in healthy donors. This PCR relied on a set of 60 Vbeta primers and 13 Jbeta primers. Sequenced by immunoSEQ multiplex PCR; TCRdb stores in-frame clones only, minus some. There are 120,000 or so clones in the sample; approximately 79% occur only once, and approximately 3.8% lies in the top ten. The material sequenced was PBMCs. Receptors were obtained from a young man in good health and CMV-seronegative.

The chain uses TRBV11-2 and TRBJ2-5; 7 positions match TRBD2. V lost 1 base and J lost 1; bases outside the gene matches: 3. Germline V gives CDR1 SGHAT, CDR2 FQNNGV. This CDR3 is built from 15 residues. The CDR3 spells CASSLAGGGQETQYF. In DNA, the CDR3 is TGTGCCAGCAGCTTAGCTGGGGGGGGCCAAGAGACCCAGTACTTC. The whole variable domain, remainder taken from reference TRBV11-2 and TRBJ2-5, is EAGVAQSPRYKIIEKRQSVAFWCNPISGHATLYWYQQILGQGPKLLIQFQNNGVVDDSQLPKDRFSAERLKGVDSTLKIQPAKLEDSAVYLCASSLAGGGQETQYFGPGTRLLVL.

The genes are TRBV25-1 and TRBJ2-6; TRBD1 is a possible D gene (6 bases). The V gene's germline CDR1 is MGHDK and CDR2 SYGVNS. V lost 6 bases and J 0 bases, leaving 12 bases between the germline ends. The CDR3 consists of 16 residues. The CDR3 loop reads CASSEDRVSGANVLTF. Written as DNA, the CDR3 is TGTGCCAGCAGCGAGGACAGAGTCTCTGGGGCCAACGTCCTGACTTTC.

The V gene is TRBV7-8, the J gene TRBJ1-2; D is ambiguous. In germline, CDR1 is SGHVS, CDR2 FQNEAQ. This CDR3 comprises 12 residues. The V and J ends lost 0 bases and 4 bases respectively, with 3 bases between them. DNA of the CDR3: TGTGCCAGCAGCTTAGCCAGCTATGGCTACACCTTC. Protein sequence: CASSLASYGYTF.

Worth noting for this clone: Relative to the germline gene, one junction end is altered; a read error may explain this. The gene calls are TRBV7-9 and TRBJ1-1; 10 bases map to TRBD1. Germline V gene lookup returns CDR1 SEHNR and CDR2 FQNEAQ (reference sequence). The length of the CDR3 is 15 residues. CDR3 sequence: CSSSPTGQGYLEAFF. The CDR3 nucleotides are TGTTCCAGCAGCCCAACGGGACAGGGGTATCTTGAAGCTTTCTTT.

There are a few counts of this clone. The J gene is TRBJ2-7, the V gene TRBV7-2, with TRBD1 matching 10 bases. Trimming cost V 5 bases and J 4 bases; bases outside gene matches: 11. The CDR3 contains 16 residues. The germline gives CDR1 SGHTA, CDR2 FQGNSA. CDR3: CASSPMDRGNRYEQYF. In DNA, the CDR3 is TGTGCCAGCAGCCCCATGGACAGGGGGAATCGGTACGAGCAGTACTTC.

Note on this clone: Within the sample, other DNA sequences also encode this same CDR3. The CDR3 sequence is CASSFGRGTEAFF. CDR3 coding DNA: TGCGCCAGCAGCTTCGGCAGGGGCACTGAAGCTTTCTTT. The chain links TRBV5-1 to TRBJ1-1; D possibly corresponds to TRBD1 (6 bases). This CDR3 is built from 13 residues. Germline CDR1 and CDR2: SGHRS and YFSETQ. The V gene lost 2 bases and the J gene lost 4 bases, with 9 bases spanning the gap.

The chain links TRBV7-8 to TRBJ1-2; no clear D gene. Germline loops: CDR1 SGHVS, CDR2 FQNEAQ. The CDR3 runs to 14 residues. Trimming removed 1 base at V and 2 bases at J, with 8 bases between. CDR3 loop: CASSLDPQNYGYTF. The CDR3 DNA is TGTGCCAGCAGCTTAGATCCGCAGAACTATGGCTACACCTTC.

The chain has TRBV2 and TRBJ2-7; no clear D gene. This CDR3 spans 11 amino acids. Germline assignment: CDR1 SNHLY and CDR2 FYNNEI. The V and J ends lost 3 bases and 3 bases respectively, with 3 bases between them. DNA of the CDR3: TGTGCCAGCAGTGAGCGCTACGAGCAGTACTTC. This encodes CASSERYEQYF. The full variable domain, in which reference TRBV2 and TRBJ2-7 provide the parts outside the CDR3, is EPEVTQTPSHQVTQMGQEVILRCVPISNHLYFYWYRQILGQKVEFLVSFYNNEISEKSEIFDDQFSVERPDGSNFTLKIRSTKLEDSAMYFCASSERYEQYFGPGTRLTVT.

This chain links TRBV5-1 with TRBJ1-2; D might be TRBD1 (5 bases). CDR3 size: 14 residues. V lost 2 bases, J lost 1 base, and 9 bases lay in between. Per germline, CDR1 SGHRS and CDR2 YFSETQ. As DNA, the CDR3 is TGCGCCAGCAGCTTTGGCAGGGTTAACTATGGCTACACCTTC. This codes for CASSFGRVNYGYTF.

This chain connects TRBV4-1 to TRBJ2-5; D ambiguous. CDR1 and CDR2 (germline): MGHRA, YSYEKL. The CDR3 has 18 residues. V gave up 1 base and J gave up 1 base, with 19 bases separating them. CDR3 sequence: CASSQAVLPPVLQETQYF. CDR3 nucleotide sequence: TGCGCCAGCAGCCAAGCTGTTCTGCCGCCGGTTCTCCAAGAGACCCAGTACTTC.

CDR3 residues: CASSIDSEVSYEQYF. The CDR3, as DNA: TGTGCCAGTAGTATAGATTCAGAGGTCTCCTACGAGCAGTACTTC. The chain has TRBV19 and TRBJ2-7; D not certain. Trimming removed 0 bases from V and 0 bases from J, with 9 bases in between. This CDR3 spans 15 amino acids. Per the germline V gene, CDR1 is LNHDA and CDR2 is SQIVND (reference sequence).

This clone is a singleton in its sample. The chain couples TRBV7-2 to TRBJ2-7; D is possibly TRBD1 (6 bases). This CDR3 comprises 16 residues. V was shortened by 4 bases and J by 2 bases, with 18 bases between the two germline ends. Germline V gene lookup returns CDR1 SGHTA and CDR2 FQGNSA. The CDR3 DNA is TGTGCCAGCAGCTCTGGGGCCTCCGGGACAACCTACGAGCAGTACTTC. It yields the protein CASSSGASGTTYEQYF.

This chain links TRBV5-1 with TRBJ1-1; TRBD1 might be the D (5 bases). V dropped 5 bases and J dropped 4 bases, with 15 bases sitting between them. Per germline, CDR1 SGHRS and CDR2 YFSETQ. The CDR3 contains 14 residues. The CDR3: CASSTREGSTEAFF. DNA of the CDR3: TGCGCCAGCAGTACCAGGGAGGGTAGCACTGAAGCTTTCTTT.

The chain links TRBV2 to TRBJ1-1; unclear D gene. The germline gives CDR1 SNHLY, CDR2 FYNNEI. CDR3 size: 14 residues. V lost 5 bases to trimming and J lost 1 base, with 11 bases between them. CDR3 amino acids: CASSSTHPNTEAFF. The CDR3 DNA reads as TGTGCCAGCAGTTCGACACACCCGAACACTGAAGCTTTCTTT.

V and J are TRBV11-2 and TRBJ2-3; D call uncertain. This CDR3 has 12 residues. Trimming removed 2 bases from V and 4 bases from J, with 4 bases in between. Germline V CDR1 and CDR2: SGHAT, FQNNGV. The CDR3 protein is CASSLISDTQYF. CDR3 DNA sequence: TGTGCCAGCAGCTTAATCTCAGATACGCAGTATTTT.

Here the CDR3 DNA reads TGCGCCAGCAACAGGGAAAGCAATCAGCCCCAGCATTTT. Encoded protein: CASNRESNQPQHF. The V call is TRBV23-1, the J call TRBJ1-5, with D possibly being TRBD1 (6 bases). TRBV23-1 is placed among ORFs of uncertain function. With 7 bases removed from V and 1 base from J, the gap between germline ends came to 8 bases. The CDR3 sequence is 13 residues long.

Written as DNA, the CDR3 is TGCGCCAGCAGTGAGGGGGACACCCCAAGCACAGATACGCAGTATTTT. Encoded protein: CASSEGDTPSTDTQYF. The rearrangement uses TRBV10-1 and TRBJ2-3; possible D gene TRBD1, 6 bases. There are 16 residues in the CDR3. The V gene's germline CDR1 is WNHNN and CDR2 SYGVQD (reference sequence). The V and J ends lost 2 bases and 0 bases respectively, with 12 bases between them.

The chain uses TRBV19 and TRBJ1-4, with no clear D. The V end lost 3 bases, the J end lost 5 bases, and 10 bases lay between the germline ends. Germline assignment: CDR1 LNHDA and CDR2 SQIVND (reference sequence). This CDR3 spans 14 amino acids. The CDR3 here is CASSIIQPNEKLFF. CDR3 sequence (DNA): TGTGCCAGTAGTATCATACAGCCCAATGAAAAACTGTTTTTT.

CDR3 nucleotide sequence: TGTGCCAGCAGCTACCAGGGGGCGGACGGGGAGCTGTTTTTT. This codes for CASSYQGADGELFF. V and J are TRBV7-9 and TRBJ2-2; 8 positions agree with TRBD1. This CDR3 spans 14 amino acids. Germline CDR1 and CDR2: SEHNR and FQNEAQ (reference sequence). Trimming at V came to 4 bases and at J to 7 bases, leaving 5 bases not matched to a gene.

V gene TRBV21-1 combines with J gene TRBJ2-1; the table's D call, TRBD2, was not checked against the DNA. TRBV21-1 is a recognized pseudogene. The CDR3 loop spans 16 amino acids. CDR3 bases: TGTGCCAGCAGCAAAGCCCATACCGGGACCTACAATGAGCAGTTCTTC. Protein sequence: CASSKAHTGTYNEQFF.

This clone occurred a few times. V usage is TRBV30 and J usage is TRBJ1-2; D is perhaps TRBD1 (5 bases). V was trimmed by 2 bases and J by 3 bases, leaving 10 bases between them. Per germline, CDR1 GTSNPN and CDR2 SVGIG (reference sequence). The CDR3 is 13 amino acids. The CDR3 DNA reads TGTGCCTGGAGTCAACAGGTTCACTATGGCTACACCTTC. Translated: CAWSQQVHYGYTF.

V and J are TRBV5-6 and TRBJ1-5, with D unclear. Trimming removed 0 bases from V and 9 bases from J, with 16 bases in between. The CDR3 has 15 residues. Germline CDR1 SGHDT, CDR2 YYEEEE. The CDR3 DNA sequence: TGTGCCAGCAGCTTGGAAGGAGGGCTGCAAGGGCCCCAGCATTTT. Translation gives CASSLEGGLQGPQHF.

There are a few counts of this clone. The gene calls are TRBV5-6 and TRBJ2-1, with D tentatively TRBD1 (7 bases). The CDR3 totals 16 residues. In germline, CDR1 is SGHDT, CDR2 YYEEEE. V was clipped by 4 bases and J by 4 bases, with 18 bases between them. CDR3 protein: CASSVRAGGRYNEQFF. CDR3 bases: TGTGCCAGCAGCGTCAGAGCAGGGGGGAGGTACAATGAGCAGTTCTTC. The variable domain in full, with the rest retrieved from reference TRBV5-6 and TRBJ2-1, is DAGVTQSPTHLIKTRGQQVTLRCSPKSGHDTVSWYQQALGQGPQFIFQYYEEEERQRGNFPDRFSGHQFPNYSSELNVNALLLGDSALYLCASSVRAGGRYNEQFFGPGTRLTVL.

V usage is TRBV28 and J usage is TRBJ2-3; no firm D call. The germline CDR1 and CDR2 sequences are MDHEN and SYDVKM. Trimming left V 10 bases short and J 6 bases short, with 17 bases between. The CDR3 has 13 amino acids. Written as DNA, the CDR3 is TGTGCCACCTCATCACGAGGCCGGGATACGCAGTATTTT. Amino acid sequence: CATSSRGRDTQYF.

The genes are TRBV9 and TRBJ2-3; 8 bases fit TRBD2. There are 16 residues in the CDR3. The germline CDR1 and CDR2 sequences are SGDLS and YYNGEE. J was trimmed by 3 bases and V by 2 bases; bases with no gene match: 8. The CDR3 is CASSVPSGGGTDTQYF. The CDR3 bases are TGTGCCAGCAGCGTTCCCAGCGGGGGTGGTACAGATACGCAGTATTTT.

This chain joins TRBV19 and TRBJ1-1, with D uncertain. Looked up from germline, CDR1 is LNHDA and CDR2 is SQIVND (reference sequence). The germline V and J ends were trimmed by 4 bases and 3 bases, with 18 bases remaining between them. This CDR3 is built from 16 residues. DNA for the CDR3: TGTGCCAGTAGTACCCCCTGGGCGGAGAGGGACACTGAAGCTTTCTTT. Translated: CASSTPWAERDTEAFF. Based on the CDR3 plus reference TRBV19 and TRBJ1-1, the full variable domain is DGGITQSPKYLFRKEGQNVTLSCEQNLNHDAMYWYRQDPGQGLRLIYYSQIVNDFQKGDIAEGYSVSREKKESFPLTVTSAQKNPTAFYLCASSTPWAERDTEAFFGQGTRLTVV.

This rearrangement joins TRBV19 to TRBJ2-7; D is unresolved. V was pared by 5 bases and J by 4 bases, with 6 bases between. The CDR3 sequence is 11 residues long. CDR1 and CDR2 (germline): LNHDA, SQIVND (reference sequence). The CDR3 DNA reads TGTGCCAGTAGTTCCCGGTACGAGCAGTACTTC. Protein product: CASSSRYEQYF.

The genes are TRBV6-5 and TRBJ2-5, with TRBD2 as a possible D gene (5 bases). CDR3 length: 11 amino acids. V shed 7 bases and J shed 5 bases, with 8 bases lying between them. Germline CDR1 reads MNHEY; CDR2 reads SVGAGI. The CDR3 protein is CASKRLETQYF. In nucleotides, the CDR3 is TGTGCCAGCAAGCGGTTGGAGACCCAGTACTTC.

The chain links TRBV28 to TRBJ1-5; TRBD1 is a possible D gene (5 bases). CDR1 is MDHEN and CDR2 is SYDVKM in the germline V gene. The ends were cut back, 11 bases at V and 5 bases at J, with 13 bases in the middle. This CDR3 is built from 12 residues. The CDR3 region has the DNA TGTGCCGGGGGGGGGATCTATCAGCCCCAGCATTTT. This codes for CAGGGIYQPQHF.

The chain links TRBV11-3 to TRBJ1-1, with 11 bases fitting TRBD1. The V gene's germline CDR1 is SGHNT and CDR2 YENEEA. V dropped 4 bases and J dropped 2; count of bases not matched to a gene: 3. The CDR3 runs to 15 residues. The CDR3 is CASSSGQGENTEAFF. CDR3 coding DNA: TGTGCCAGCAGCTCGGGACAGGGGGAAAACACTGAAGCTTTCTTT. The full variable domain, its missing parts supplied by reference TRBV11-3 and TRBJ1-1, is EAGVVQSPRYKIIEKKQPVAFWCNPISGHNTLYWYLQNLGQGPELLIRYENEEAVDDSQLPKDRFSAERLKGVDSTLKIQPAELGDSAVYLCASSSGQGENTEAFFGQGTRLTVV.